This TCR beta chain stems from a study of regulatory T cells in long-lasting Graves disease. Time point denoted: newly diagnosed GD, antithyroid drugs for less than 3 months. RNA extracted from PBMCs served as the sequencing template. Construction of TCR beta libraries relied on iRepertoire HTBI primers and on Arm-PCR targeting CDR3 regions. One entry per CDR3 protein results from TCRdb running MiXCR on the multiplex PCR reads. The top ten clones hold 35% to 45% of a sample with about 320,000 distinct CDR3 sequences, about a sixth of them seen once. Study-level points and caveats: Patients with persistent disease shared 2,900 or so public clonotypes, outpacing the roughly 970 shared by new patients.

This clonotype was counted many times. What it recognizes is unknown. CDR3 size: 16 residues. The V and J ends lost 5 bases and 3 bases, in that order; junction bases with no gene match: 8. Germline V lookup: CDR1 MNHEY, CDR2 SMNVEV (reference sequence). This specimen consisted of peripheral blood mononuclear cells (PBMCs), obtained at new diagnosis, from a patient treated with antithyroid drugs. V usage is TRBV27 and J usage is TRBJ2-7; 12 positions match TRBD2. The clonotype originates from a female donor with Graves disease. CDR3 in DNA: TGTGCCAGCAGTCCGCCTCCGGGACTAGCGGGCTACGAGCAGTACTTC. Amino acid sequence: CASSPPPGLAGYEQYF.